This T cell receptor (beta chain) appears in the sequencing data of a study of blood T cell repertoires in COVID-19. After removal of 4 bases from V and 3 bases from J, the junction contained 10 bases not matched to a gene. The CDR3 contains 16 residues. Per germline, CDR1 SEHNR and CDR2 FQNEAQ (reference sequence). Points on this clone: The sample carries other DNA sequences with the same CDR3.

The protocol was immunoSEQ multiplex PCR, while the TCRdb copy is restricted to in-frame clones and leaves out a portion. The data contain approximately 70,000 clones, less than 95% of them singletons. This receptor was obtained from a woman between 18 and 29 years old with acute or convalescent COVID-19. The chain carries TRBV7-9 and TRBJ1-1, with 8 bases aligning to TRBD1. Sample: peripheral blood. The CDR3 here is CASSSGTGVTDTEAFF. The CDR3 DNA is TGTGCCAGCAGCTCCGGGACAGGAGTGACGGACACTGAAGCTTTCTTT.